Following are 8 T cell receptor beta chains from one sample sequenced in a study of patients and donors after allogeneic stem cell transplantation. TCRdb reprocessed the RT-PCR reads via MiXCR and lists one record per CDR3 protein. This sample has about 150,000 distinct CDR3 sequences, with over 30% found just once. Material: blood, either unsorted or a sorted T cell fraction (not recorded which). The receptor source for this set is a human donor who was either an allogeneic HSCT recipient or a stem cell or donor lymphocyte infusion donor (not recorded which). It is not recorded whose cells these are; they may come from a transplant donor.

The chain uses TRBV7-9 and TRBJ1-1; D ambiguous. Looked up from germline, CDR1 is SEHNR and CDR2 is FQNEAQ (reference sequence). Trimming took 0 bases from V and 6 from J, leaving 14 bases between them. This CDR3 has 15 amino acids. The CDR3 DNA reads as TGTGCCAGCAGCTTAGCGCGCGAGCCTACCCCTGAAGCTTTCTTT. Protein product: CASSLAREPTPEAFF.

The chain recombines TRBV6-5 with TRBJ1-6; D not certain. CDR1 and CDR2 from the germline V gene are MNHEY and SVGAGI. This CDR3 is built from 18 residues. Trimming pared 6 bases from V and 0 bases from J, leaving 18 bases between. The CDR3 DNA sequence: TGTGCCAGCAGGTCCCTCCGGGAGGCGAGCTCCTATAATTCACCCCTCCACTTT. This encodes CASRSLREASSYNSPLHF.

This clonotype has just a few counts. The gene calls are TRBV2 and TRBJ1-6, with a weak D call TRBD1 (5 bases). Germline V CDR1 and CDR2: SNHLY, FYNNEI. The germline V and J ends were trimmed by 3 bases and 1 base, with 16 bases remaining between them. This CDR3 is built from 18 residues. As DNA, the CDR3 is TGTGCCAGCAGTGACTCCCGGGACGTTCCATCCTATAATTCACCCCTCCACTTT. Translated, it gives CASSDSRDVPSYNSPLHF. Variable domain in full (rest from reference TRBV2 and TRBJ1-6): EPEVTQTPSHQVTQMGQEVILRCVPISNHLYFYWYRQILGQKVEFLVSFYNNEISEKSEIFDDQFSVERPDGSNFTLKIRSTKLEDSAMYFCASSDSRDVPSYNSPLHFGNGTRLTVT.

CDR3 in DNA: TGCGCCAGCAGCTTGGGACCACTGTACGAGCAGTACGTC. It codes for CASSLGPLYEQYV. V is TRBV5-1 and J is TRBJ2-7; D unresolved. Germline-derived CDR1 and CDR2 are SGHRS and YFSETQ. V gave up 0 bases and J gave up 4 bases, with 8 bases separating them. The CDR3 is 13 residues long.

The CDR3 bases are TGTGCCAGCAGTTCCCCTCACGGGTCGTCTGGAAACACCATATATTTT. Its translation: CASSSPHGSSGNTIYF. The chain joins TRBV12-3 or TRBV12-4 to TRBJ1-3; D unclear. V was cut by 4 bases and J by 1 base, with 14 bases left in between. This CDR3 is built from 16 residues.

This chain links TRBV12-3 or TRBV12-4 with TRBJ1-3, with 10 bases aligning to TRBD1. This CDR3 spans 15 amino acids. J lost 7 bases, V lost 7 bases, and 10 bases had no gene match. The chain's CDR3 is CASTDSGQGTNTIYF. The CDR3 nucleotides are TGTGCCAGCACAGATTCGGGACAGGGGACGAACACCATATATTTT.

This clonotype came up many times. This sequence joins TRBV5-6 and TRBJ1-1; 7 nucleotides match TRBD1. CDR3 length: 13 residues. The trim removed 1 base at V and 4 bases at J, leaving 1 base unmatched. CDR1 is SGHDT, CDR2 YYEEEE, per germline. CDR3 coding DNA: TGTGCCAGCAGCTTGTCAGGGGGCACTGAAGCTTTCTTT. Translating it yields CASSLSGGTEAFF.

This clonotype was observed a handful of times. The V call is TRBV5-1, the J call TRBJ1-2; TRBD1 matches at 7 bases. This CDR3 contains 13 residues. Germline CDR1 reads SGHRS; CDR2 reads YFSETQ. V dropped 2 bases and J dropped 6; count of bases not matched to a gene: 4. CDR3 amino acids: CASSFEQGNGYTF. In nucleotides, the CDR3 is TGCGCCAGCAGCTTCGAACAGGGGAATGGCTACACCTTC.